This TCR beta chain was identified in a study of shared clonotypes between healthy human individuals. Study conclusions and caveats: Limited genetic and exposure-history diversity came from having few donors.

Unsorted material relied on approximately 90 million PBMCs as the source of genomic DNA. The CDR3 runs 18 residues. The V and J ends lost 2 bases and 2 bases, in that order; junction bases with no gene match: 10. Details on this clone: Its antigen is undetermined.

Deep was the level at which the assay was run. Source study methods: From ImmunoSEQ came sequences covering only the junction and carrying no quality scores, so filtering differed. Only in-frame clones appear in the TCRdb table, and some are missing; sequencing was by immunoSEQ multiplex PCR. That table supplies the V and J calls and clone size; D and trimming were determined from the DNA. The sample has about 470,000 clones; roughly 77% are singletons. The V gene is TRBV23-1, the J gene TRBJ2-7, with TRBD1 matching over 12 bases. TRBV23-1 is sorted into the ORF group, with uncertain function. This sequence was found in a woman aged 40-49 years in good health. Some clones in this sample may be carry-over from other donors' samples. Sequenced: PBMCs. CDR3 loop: CASSQVKGRDRGPYEQYF. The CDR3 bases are TGCGCCAGCAGTCAAGTCAAAGGCAGGGACAGGGGGCCCTACGAGCAGTACTTC.